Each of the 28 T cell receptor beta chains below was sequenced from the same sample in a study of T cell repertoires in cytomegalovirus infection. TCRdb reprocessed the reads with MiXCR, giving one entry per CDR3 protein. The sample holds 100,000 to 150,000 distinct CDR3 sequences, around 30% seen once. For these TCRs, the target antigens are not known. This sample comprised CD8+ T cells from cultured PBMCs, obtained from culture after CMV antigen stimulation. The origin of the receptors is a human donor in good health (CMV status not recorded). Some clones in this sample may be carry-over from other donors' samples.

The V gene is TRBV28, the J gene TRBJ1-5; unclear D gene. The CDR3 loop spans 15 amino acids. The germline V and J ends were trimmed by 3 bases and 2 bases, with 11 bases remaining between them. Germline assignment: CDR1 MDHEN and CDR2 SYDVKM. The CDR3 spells CASSFPPAGNQPQHF. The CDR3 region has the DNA TGTGCCAGCAGTTTTCCGCCGGCGGGCAATCAGCCCCAGCATTTT.

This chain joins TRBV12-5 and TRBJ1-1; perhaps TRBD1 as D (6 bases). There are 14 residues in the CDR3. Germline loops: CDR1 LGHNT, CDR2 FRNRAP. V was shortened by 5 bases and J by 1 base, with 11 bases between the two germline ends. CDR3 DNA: TGTGCTAGTGGTGAGGGACACCGGAACACTGAAGCTTTCTTT. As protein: CASGEGHRNTEAFF.

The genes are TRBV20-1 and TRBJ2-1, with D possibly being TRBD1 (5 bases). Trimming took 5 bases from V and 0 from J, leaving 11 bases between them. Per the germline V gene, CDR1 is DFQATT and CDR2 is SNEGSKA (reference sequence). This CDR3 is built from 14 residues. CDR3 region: CSAQGHSSYNEQFF. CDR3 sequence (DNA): TGCAGTGCTCAAGGACACAGCTCCTACAATGAGCAGTTCTTC.

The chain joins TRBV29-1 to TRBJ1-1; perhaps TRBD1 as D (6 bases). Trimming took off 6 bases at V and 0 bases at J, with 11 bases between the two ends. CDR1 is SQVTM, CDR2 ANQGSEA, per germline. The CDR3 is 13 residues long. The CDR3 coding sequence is TGCAGCGTCACAGGGAGAGTGAACACTGAAGCTTTCTTT. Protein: CSVTGRVNTEAFF.

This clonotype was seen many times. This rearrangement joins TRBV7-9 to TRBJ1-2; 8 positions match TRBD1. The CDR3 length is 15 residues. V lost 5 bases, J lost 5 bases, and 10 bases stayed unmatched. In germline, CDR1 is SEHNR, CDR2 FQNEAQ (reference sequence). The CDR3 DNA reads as TGTGCCAGCAGCCTCGGACAGGGAGCTGGGTATGGCTACACCTTC. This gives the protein CASSLGQGAGYGYTF.

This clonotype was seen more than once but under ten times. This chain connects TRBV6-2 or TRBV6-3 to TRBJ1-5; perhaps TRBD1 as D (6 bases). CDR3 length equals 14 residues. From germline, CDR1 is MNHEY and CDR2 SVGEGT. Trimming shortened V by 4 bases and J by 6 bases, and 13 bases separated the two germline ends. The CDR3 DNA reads TGTGCCAGCAGTTTCTGGGTACAGGGTCAGCCCCAGCATTTT. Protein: CASSFWVQGQPQHF.

The CDR3 DNA reads TGTGCCAGCAGTTCATGGCCCACCACTGTTGCCCTCCACTTT. Amino acid sequence: CASSSWPTTVALHF. The chain recombines TRBV6-6 with TRBJ1-6; D is ambiguous. From germline, CDR1 is MNHNY and CDR2 SVGAGI (reference sequence). Trimming cost V 4 bases and J 14 bases, with 18 bases left between them. The CDR3 is 14 residues long.

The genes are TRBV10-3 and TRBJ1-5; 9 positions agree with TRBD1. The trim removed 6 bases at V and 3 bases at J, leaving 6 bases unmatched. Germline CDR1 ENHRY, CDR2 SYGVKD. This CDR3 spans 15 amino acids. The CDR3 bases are TGTGCCATCAGAGATGGGACAGGGCTCAATCAGCCCCAGCATTTT. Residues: CAIRDGTGLNQPQHF.

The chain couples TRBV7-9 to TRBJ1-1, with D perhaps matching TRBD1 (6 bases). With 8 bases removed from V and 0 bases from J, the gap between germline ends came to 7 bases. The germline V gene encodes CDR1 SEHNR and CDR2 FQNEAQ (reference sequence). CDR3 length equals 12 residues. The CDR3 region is CASRGLNTEAFF. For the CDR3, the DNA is TGTGCCAGCCGGGGGCTGAACACTGAAGCTTTCTTT.

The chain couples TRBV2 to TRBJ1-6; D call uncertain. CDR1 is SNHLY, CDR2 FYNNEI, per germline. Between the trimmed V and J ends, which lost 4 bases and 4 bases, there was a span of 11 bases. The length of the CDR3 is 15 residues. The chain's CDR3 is CASSVSSDYNSPLHF. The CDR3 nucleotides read TGTGCCAGCAGTGTCAGCAGTGATTATAATTCACCCCTCCACTTT.

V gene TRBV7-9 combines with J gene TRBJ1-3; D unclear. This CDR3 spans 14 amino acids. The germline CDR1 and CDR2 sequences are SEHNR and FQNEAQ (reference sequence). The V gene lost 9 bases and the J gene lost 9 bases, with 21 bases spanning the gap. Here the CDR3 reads CASTASDPGSTIYF. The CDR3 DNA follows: TGTGCCAGTACAGCTTCGGACCCGGGGAGCACCATATATTTT.

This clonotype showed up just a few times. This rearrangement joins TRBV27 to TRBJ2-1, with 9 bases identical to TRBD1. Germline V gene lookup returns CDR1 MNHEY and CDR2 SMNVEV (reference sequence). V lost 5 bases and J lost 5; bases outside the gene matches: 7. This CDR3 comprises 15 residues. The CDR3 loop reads CASSLHRGQNNEQFF. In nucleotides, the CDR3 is TGTGCCAGCAGTCTCCACAGGGGGCAGAACAATGAGCAGTTCTTC.

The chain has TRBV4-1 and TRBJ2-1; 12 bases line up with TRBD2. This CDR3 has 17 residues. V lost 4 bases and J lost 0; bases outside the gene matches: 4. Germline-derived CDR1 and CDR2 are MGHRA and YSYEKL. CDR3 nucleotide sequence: TGCGCCAGCAGCCGGACTAGCGGGACCCGCTCCTACAATGAGCAGTTCTTC. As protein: CASSRTSGTRSYNEQFF.

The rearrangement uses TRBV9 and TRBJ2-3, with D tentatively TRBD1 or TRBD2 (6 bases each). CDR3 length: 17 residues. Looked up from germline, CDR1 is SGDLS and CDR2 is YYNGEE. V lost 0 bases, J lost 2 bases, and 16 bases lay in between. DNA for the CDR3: TGTGCCAGCAGCGTAGAGGGGGGTGGCTACCTCACAGATACGCAGTATTTT. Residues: CASSVEGGGYLTDTQYF.

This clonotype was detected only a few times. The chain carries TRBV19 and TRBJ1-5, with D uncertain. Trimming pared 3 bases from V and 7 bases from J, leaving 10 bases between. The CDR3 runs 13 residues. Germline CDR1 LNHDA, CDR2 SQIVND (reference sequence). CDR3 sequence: CASSIGVLQPQHF. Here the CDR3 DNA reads TGTGCCAGTAGTATTGGTGTTCTGCAGCCCCAGCATTTT.

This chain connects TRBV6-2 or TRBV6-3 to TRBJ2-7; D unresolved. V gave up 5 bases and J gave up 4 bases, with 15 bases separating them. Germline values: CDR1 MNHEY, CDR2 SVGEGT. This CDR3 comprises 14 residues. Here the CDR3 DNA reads TGTGCCAGCAGTCCCCGGGCGGCTAAATACGAGCAGTACTTC. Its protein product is CASSPRAAKYEQYF.

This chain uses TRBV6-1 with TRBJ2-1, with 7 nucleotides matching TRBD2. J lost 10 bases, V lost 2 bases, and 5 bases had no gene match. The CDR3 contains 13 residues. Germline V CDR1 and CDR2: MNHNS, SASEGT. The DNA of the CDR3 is TGTGCCAGCAGTGAATCGGGGGGAAGGGAGCAGTTCTTC. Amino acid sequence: CASSESGGREQFF.

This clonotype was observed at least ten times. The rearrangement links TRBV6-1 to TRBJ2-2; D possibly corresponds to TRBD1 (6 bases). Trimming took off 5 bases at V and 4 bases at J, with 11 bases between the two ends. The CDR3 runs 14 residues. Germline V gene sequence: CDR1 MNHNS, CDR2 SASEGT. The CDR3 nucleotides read TGTGCCAGCAGTATTCACAGGGTCACCGGGGAGCTGTTTTTT. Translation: CASSIHRVTGELFF.

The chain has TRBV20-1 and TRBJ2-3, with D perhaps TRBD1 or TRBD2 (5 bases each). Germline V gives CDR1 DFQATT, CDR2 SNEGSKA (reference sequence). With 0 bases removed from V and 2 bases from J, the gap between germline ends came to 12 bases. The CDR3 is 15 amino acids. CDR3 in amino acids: CSARDWDGVTDTQYF. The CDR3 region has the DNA TGCAGTGCTAGAGATTGGGACGGGGTCACAGATACGCAGTATTTT.

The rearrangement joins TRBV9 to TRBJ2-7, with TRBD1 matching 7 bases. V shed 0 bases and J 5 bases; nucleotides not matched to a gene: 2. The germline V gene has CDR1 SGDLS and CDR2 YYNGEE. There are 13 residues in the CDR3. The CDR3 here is CASSVEDRDEQYF. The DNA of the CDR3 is TGTGCCAGCAGCGTAGAAGACAGGGACGAGCAGTACTTC.

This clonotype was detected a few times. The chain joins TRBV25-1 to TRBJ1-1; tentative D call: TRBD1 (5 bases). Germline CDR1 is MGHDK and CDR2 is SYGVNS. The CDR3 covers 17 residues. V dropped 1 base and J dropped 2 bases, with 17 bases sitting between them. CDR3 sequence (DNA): TGTGCCAGCAGTGAATTTTTCCCAGGGACCCGAAACACTGAAGCTTTCTTT. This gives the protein CASSEFFPGTRNTEAFF.

This chain's CDR3 is CASSSRVKDTQYF. The DNA for the CDR3 is TGTGCCAGCAGTTCCCGGGTCAAGGATACGCAGTATTTT. The chain is built from TRBV12-3 or TRBV12-4 and TRBJ2-3; D call uncertain. V was cut by 4 bases and J by 6 bases, with 11 bases left in between. The length of the CDR3 is 13 residues.

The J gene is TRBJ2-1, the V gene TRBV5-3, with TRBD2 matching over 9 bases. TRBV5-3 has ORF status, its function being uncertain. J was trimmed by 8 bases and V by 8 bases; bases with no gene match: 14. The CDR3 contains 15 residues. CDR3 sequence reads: CASSGGTASGDEQFF. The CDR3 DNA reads TGTGCCAGCAGCGGGGGGACCGCCTCGGGGGATGAGCAGTTCTTC.

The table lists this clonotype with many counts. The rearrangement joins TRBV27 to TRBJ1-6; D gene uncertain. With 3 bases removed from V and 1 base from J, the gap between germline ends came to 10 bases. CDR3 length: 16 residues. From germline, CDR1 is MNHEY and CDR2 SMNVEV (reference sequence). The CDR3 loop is CASSLARLSYNSPLHF. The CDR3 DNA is TGTGCCAGCAGTTTGGCAAGGTTGTCCTATAATTCACCCCTCCACTTT.

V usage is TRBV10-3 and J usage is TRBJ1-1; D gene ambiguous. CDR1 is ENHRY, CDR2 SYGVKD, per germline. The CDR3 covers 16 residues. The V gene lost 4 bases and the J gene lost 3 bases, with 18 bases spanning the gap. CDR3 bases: TGTGCCATCAGTGCCATCTCACGAACCGGAGACACTGAAGCTTTCTTT. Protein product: CAISAISRTGDTEAFF.

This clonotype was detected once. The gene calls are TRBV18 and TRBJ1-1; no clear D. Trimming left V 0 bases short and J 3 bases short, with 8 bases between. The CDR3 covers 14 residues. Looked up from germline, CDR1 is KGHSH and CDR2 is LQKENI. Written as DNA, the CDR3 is TGTGCCAGCTCACCACCGCGTGCAGACACTGAAGCTTTCTTT. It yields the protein CASSPPRADTEAFF. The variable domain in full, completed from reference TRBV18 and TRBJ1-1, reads NAGVMQNPRHLVRRRGQEARLRCSPMKGHSHVYWYRQLPEEGLKFMVYLQKENIIDESGMPKERFSAEFPKEGPSILRIQQVVRGDSAAYFCASSPPRADTEAFFGQGTRLTVV.

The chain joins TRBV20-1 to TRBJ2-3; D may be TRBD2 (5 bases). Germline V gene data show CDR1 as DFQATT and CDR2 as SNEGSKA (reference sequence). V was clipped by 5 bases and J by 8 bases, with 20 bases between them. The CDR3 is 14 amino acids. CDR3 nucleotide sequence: TGCAGTGCTGGAGGAGTGGCGGGCGCGGGTACGCAGTATTTT. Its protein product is CSAGGVAGAGTQYF.

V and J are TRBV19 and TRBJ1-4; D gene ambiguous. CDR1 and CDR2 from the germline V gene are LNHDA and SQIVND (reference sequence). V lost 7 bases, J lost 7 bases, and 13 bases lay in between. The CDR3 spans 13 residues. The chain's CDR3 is CASTGSVIEKLFF. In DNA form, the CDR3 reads TGTGCCAGTACGGGCAGCGTTATTGAAAAACTGTTTTTT.